The entry below gives a single T cell receptor beta chain sequence along with its context. Its antigen remains unidentified. This record comes from a study of cytomegalovirus exposure and HLA in healthy donors. At the level of the study: Earlier work reported 90 million to 120 million unique TCR beta sequences from some 180 million T cells. Broader study findings: What a later analysis reportedly showed was that an Asian-associated ancestry cluster had fewer N-insertions than the approximately 670-donor mean.

CDR3 length: 14 amino acids. The V end was cut by 4 bases, the J end by 4 bases, with 11 bases between. The V gene's germline CDR1 is MGHRA and CDR2 YSYEKL. PCR was performed using 60 Vbeta and 13 Jbeta primers. Sequencing was performed with immunoSEQ multiplex PCR; in TCRdb, only in-frame clones are kept and a portion is missing. The table lists some 76,000 clones, about 81% of them singletons. V is TRBV4-1 and J is TRBJ1-5; D gene uncertain. This TCR was sampled from a woman between 40 and 55 years old in good health and CMV-seropositive. The material sequenced was PBMCs. CDR3 region: CASSLSGINQPQHF. As DNA, the CDR3 is TGCGCCAGCAGCCTCTCGGGAATTAATCAGCCCCAGCATTTT.